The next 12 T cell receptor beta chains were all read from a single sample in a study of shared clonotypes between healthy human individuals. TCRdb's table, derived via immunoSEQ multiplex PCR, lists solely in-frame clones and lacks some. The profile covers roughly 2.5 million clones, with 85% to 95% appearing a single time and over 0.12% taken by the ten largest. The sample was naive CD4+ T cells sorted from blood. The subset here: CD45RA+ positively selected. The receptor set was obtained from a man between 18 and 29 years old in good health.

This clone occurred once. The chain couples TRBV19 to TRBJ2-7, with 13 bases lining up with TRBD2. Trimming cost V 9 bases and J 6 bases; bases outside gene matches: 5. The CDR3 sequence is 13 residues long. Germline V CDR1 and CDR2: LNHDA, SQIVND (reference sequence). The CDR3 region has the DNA TGTGCCAGAGCGGGACTAGCGGGGATCGAGCAGTACTTC. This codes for CARAGLAGIEQYF.

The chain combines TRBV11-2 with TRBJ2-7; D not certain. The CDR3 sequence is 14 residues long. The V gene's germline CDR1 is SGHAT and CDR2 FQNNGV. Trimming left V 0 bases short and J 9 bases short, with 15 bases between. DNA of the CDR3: TGTGCCAGCAGCTTAGATCCGGGCCTCCTGGGGCAGTACTTC. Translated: CASSLDPGLLGQYF.

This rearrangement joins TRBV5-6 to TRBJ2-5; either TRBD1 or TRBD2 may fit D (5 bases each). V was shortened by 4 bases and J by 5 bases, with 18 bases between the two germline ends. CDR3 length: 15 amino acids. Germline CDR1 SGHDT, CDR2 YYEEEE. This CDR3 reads CASSNRRGPGETQYF. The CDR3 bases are TGTGCCAGCAGCAACCGACGGGGCCCAGGGGAGACCCAGTACTTC.

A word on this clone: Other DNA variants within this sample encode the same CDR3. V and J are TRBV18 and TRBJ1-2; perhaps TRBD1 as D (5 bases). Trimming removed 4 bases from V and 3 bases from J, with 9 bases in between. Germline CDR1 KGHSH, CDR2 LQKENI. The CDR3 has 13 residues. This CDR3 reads CASSLQGDYGYTF. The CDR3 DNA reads TGTGCCAGCTCACTTCAGGGTGACTATGGCTACACCTTC. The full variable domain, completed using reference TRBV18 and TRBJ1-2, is NAGVMQNPRHLVRRRGQEARLRCSPMKGHSHVYWYRQLPEEGLKFMVYLQKENIIDESGMPKERFSAEFPKEGPSILRIQQVVRGDSAAYFCASSLQGDYGYTFGSGTRLTVV.

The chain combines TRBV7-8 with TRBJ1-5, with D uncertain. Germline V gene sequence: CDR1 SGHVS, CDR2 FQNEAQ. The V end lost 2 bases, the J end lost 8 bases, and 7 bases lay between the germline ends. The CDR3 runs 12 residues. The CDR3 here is CASSLIVEPQHF. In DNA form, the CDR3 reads TGTGCCAGCAGCTTAATTGTAGAGCCCCAGCATTTT.

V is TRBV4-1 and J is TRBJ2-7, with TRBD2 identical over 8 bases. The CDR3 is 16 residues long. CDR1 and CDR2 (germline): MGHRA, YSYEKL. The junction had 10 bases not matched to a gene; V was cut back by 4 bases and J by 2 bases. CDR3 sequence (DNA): TGCGCCAGCAGCCTTGATAGCGGGACCCCTACCTACGAGCAGTACTTC. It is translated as CASSLDSGTPTYEQYF.

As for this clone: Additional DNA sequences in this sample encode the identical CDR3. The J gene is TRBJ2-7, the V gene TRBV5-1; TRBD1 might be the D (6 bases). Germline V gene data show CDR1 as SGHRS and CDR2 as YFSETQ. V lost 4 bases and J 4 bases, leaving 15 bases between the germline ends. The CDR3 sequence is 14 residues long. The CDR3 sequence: CASSLTLGGYEQYF. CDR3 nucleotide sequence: TGCGCCAGCAGCCTGACCCTAGGGGGATACGAGCAGTACTTC.

As DNA, the CDR3 is TGTGCCAGCAGTCGTGAAGAACTCGTCCTGTTTTTT. Encoded protein: CASSREELVLFF. V usage is TRBV7-6 and J usage is TRBJ1-4; D gene ambiguous. Germline V gene sequence: CDR1 SGHVS, CDR2 FNYEAQ. The CDR3 is made up of 12 amino acids. The V end was cut by 6 bases, the J end by 14 bases, with 16 bases between.

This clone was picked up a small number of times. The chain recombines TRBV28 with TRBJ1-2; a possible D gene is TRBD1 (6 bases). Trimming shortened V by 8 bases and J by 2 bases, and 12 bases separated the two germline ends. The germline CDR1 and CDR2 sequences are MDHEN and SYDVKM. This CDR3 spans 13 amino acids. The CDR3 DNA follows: TGTGCCAGCCAAGAAGGGGGAAACTATGGCTACACCTTC. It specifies CASQEGGNYGYTF.

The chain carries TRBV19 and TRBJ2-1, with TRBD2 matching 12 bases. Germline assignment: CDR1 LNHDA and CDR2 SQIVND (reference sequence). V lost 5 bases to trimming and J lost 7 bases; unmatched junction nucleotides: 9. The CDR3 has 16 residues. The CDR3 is CASSEATSGSWNEQFF. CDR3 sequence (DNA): TGTGCCAGTAGTGAAGCGACTAGCGGGAGTTGGAATGAGCAGTTCTTC.

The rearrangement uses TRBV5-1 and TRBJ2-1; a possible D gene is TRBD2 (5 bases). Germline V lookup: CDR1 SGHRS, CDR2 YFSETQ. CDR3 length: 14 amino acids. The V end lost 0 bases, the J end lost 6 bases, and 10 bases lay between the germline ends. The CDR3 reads CASSLEASSNEQFF. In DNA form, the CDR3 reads TGCGCCAGCAGCTTGGAGGCTAGCTCCAATGAGCAGTTCTTC.

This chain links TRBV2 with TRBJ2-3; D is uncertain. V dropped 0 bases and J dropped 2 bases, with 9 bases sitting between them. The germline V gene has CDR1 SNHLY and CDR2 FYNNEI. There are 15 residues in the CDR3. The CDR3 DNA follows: TGTGCCAGCAGTGAAGCCCCCGTACCCACAGATACGCAGTATTTT. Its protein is CASSEAPVPTDTQYF.